This entry features one T cell receptor beta chain sequence. Its cognate antigen has yet to be identified. No base quality values were provided; no much bigger clone lies one nucleotide off. This sample is drawn from a study of shared clonotypes between healthy human individuals (TCRdb year 2020). In the study overall: The cohort comprised a couple of women and three men aged 18 to 49 years. Different laboratories and diverse techniques were used to prepare libraries and sequence TCR repertoires, to increase sequencing depth and limit assay-specific biases. Each donor's leukapheresis produced roughly between roughly 0.94 and 9.5 billion PBMCs. To estimate repertoire size and how much clonotypes are shared between individuals, the study performed deep sequencing of blood TCR repertoires from about five healthy adults. Per donor, three plates each were used for CD4 naive and CD4 memory, two for CD8 naive, and one for CD8 memory.

What the research found in general, with its limitations: Sampling was restricted to blood, and TCR repertoires in tissue are likely to differ from TCR repertoires in blood. Larger estimated clonotype richness was generally found for naive subsets than for memory subsets. Sharing across a handful of donors was observed for around 5% of naive CD4, over 3% of naive CD8, roughly 2.4% of memory CD4, and less than 0.45% of memory CD8 clonotypes. The genetic and exposure-history diversity represented was limited by the small number of donors. Based on pairwise subsampling, the degree of clonotype sharing among donors was expected to be affected by sequencing depth. Incomplete sequencing was indicated by rarefaction of sorted-subset datasets, despite the large sequencing depth. Higher generation probabilities were observed for clonotypes shared by all four sorted-subset donors than for non-shared clonotypes.

Using the deep immunoSEQ assay, TCR CDR3 regions were amplified from genomic DNA by multiplex PCR. Extracted genomic DNA from each cell subset was distributed evenly across all wells of several immunoSEQ 96-well plates, and each plate was treated as a replicate. Each replicate PCR for sorted subsets received roughly 200 ng genomic DNA, equal to tens of thousands of T cell genomes. Purified libraries were quantified with a Qubit 3.0 fluorometer, sized on a Bioanalyzer 2100, and re-quantified with the KAPA Library Quantification kit. Every immunoSEQ 96-well plate was sequenced on a dedicated single-read 150-cycle Illumina NextSeq 550 flow cell. The paper's data handling went like this. Because only junctional sequences without quality scores were contained in the immunoSEQ output, filtering matching that applied to full-length reads could not be performed. Sequences were annotated with PyIR, a Python wrapper for IgBLAST v1.9, using IMGT germline references to assign V/J genes and CDR3. Reads were filtered out if the reads had weak V/J assignments (E-value above 1e-6), no CDR3, stop codons, out-of-frame junctions, or ambiguous translated residues. V3J clonotypes were defined as sequences sharing an identical inferred V gene, J gene, and CDR3 amino acid sequence. To compute the percentage overlap between repertoires, the number of shared unique clonotypes was divided by the size of the smaller repertoire. Three approaches were used to assess repertoire richness: RTK rarefaction, the Chao1 estimator, and Recon v2.1 estimates of unobserved clonotypes. For all TCRbeta clonotypes obtained by the gDNA method from a few donors, generation probabilities were computed with OLGA. The source is immuneACCESS, and TCRdb retained only in-frame sequences with V and J called. Part of the clones is not carried over; for the studies checked, unresolved V genes explain less than half of this, and the remainder is unexplained. V and J calls and clone size are as listed in that table; D and trimming were resolved from the DNA. Here the sample has 2 million to 2.5 million clones; 95% occur a single time. The ten largest clones take up more than 0.1% of the sample.

Healthy HIV-negative adults with no recently reported acute infections or vaccinations were included as donors. Every donor was a Caucasian adult residing in Nashville, Tennessee, USA. CD4+ T cells were enriched through magnetic negative selection, after which naive cells were positively selected on CD45RA and the remaining negative fraction served as the memory subset. Blood was collected by leukapheresis, and PBMCs were isolated by Ficoll-Histopaque density gradient centrifugation and then cryopreserved in liquid nitrogen vapor phase. Analytical flow cytometry was used to check the purity and quantity of each magnetically sorted T cell population. Genomic DNA was isolated from each sorted fraction and quantified by UV absorbance on a Nanodrop 2000c. At the junction V is shortened by 3 bases and J by 0 bases; bases outside the gene matches: 2. From the germline V gene (reference sequence), CDR1 is SGHNT and CDR2 is YYREEE. The CDR3, cysteine through phenylalanine, is 17 amino acids long. The retained sequence is limited to the CDR3, 51 bases, with the frame set at the first base.

Specimen: naive CD4+ T cells sorted from blood. Taken with the paper, the label for cell subset or site translates to: CD45RA+ positively selected. This TCR came from a man younger than 30 in good health. The chain is made from TRBV5-4 and TRBJ2-1, and 14 bases in between align with TRBD2. In nucleotide form, the sequence is TGTGCCAGCAGCTGGGGGACTAGCGGGAGCTCCTACAATGAGCAGTTCTTC. It is translated as CASSWGTSGSSYNEQFF. The CDR3 plus the reference TRBV5-4 and TRBJ2-1 genes for the other parts give the full variable domain: ETGVTQSPTHLIKTRGQQVTLRCSSQSGHNTVSWYQQALGQGPQFIFQYYREEENGRGNFPPRFSGLQFPNYSSELNVNALELDDSALYLCASSWGTSGSSYNEQFFGPGTRLTVL.